One and the same sample provided the 20 T cell receptor beta chains below, sequenced in a study of blood T cell repertoires in COVID-19. Here immunoSEQ multiplex PCR was the method, and the copy in TCRdb shows in-frame clones only, minus some. The sample consists of under 200,000 clones, 85% to 95% of them appearing once. Sequencing was done on a sample of peripheral blood. Every receptor here comes from a man aged 45-60 years with acute or convalescent COVID-19.

The rearrangement joins TRBV7-3 to TRBJ2-2; a weak D match, TRBD1 (6 bases). This CDR3 is 14 amino acids long. Trimming took off 3 bases at V and 3 bases at J, with 8 bases between the two ends. The germline V gene has CDR1 SGHTA and CDR2 FQGTGA. Written as DNA, the CDR3 is TGTGCCAGCAGCTTGGGGGCCCACACCGGGGAGCTGTTTTTT. This encodes CASSLGAHTGELFF.

The rearrangement joins TRBV6-6 to TRBJ2-1; maybe TRBD2 (6 bases). Trimming shortened V by 7 bases and J by 1 base, and 8 bases separated the two germline ends. The CDR3 spans 13 residues. The germline gives CDR1 MNHNY, CDR2 SVGAGI (reference sequence). Written as DNA, the CDR3 is TGTGCCAGCACCGCGGGGTCCTACAATGAGCAGTTCTTC. It yields the protein CASTAGSYNEQFF.

The chain employs TRBV25-1 and TRBJ2-2, with 8 bases matching TRBD2. With 6 bases clipped from V and 3 bases from J, the junction kept 9 bases outside the gene matches. This CDR3 has 16 amino acids. Looked up from germline, CDR1 is MGHDK and CDR2 is SYGVNS. CDR3 amino acids: CASRTGTRGDTGELFF. The CDR3 nucleotides read TGTGCCAGCAGGACCGGGACTAGGGGGGACACCGGGGAGCTGTTTTTT. The entire variable domain, with the rest obtained from reference TRBV25-1 and TRBJ2-2, is as follows: EADIYQTPRYLVIGTGKKITLECSQTMGHDKMYWYQQDPGMELHLIHYSYGVNSTEKGDLSSESTVSRIRTEHFPLTLESARPSHTSQYLCASRTGTRGDTGELFFGEGSRLTVL.

This chain uses TRBV9 with TRBJ2-2; TRBD1 agrees at 9 bases. Per germline, CDR1 SGDLS and CDR2 YYNGEE. V trimming: 2 bases; J trimming: 4 bases; junction bases outside the gene matches: 6. The CDR3 sequence is 16 residues long. The CDR3 is CASSVTGTGSTGELFF. CDR3 coding DNA: TGTGCCAGCAGCGTTACCGGGACAGGGAGCACCGGGGAGCTGTTTTTT.

For the CDR3, the DNA is TGTGCCAGCAGGTCAACAGGGGCCTCTGGAAACACCATATATTTT. This encodes CASRSTGASGNTIYF. The chain couples TRBV7-9 to TRBJ1-3; 7 positions agree with TRBD1. Germline lookup yields CDR1 SEHNR and CDR2 FQNEAQ (reference sequence). Trimming cost V 6 bases and J 0 bases; bases outside gene matches: 5. The CDR3 runs to 15 residues.

The chain recombines TRBV19 with TRBJ1-5; 8 bases agree with TRBD1. This CDR3 comprises 17 residues. CDR1 and CDR2 (germline): LNHDA, SQIVND (reference sequence). After removal of 8 bases from V and 8 bases from J, the junction contained 20 bases not matched to a gene. The CDR3 loop reads CASLRAGGIDPGEPQHF. CDR3 in DNA: TGTGCCAGTCTTCGGGCAGGGGGCATCGATCCGGGTGAGCCCCAGCATTTT.

The V gene is TRBV4-1, the J gene TRBJ2-1; 8 nucleotides line up with TRBD2. Germline CDR1 is MGHRA and CDR2 is YSYEKL. Losses at the gene ends were 4 bases for V and 7 bases for J; bases not matched to a gene: 12. The CDR3 is 16 amino acids. CDR3 residues: CASSPVRGGAGNEQFF. CDR3 in DNA: TGCGCCAGCAGCCCAGTCCGGGGGGGCGCGGGGAATGAGCAGTTCTTC.

The sample holds one count of this clone. The chain joins TRBV7-9 to TRBJ1-2; possible D gene TRBD1, 6 bases. The CDR3 extends over 16 amino acids. Trimming cost V 2 bases and J 4 bases, with 17 bases left between them. The germline CDR1 and CDR2 sequences are SEHNR and FQNEAQ (reference sequence). CDR3 nucleotides: TGTGCCAGCAGCTTAAGCCGGGACACAAGATTCTATGGCTACACCTTC. Translating gives CASSLSRDTRFYGYTF.

The chain employs TRBV3-1 (or the pseudogene TRBV3-2) and TRBJ1-1; D unresolved. Germline CDR1 is LGHDT and CDR2 is YNNKEL (reference sequence). The germline V and J ends were trimmed by 5 bases and 0 bases, with 7 bases remaining between them. The CDR3 loop spans 13 amino acids. The CDR3: CASSNGLNTEAFF. CDR3 coding DNA: TGTGCCAGCAGCAACGGTTTGAACACTGAAGCTTTCTTT.

This clone was detected once. The J gene is TRBJ1-2, the V gene TRBV9, with TRBD1 identical over 11 bases. The length of the CDR3 is 16 residues. CDR1 and CDR2 (germline): SGDLS, YYNGEE. J was trimmed by 2 bases and V by 4 bases; bases with no gene match: 7. Here the CDR3 reads CASSPRGQGENYGYTF. CDR3 DNA: TGTGCCAGCAGCCCTCGGGGACAGGGGGAAAACTATGGCTACACCTTC.

This chain links TRBV28 with TRBJ1-4; maybe TRBD1 (6 bases). The V end was cut by 6 bases, the J end by 7 bases, with 18 bases between. The germline V gene has CDR1 MDHEN and CDR2 SYDVKM. The CDR3 has 15 residues. The CDR3 DNA reads TGTGCCAGCAGCCCCGTGGCGGGGGCAGTTGAAAAACTGTTTTTT. Translated: CASSPVAGAVEKLFF.

V and J are TRBV6-5 and TRBJ1-2, with TRBD1 matching 12 bases. Germline CDR1 MNHEY, CDR2 SVGAGI. V lost 4 bases to trimming and J lost 4 bases; unmatched junction nucleotides: 4. This CDR3 is built from 15 residues. CDR3 coding DNA: TGTGCCAGCAGTTTAGGGACAGGGGGCCGCTATGGCTACACCTTC. It specifies CASSLGTGGRYGYTF.

The V call is TRBV6-5, the J call TRBJ2-7; D might be TRBD2 (5 bases). The CDR3 is made up of 15 amino acids. Per the germline V gene, CDR1 is MNHEY and CDR2 is SVGAGI. Trimming stripped 7 bases from V and 3 bases from J, with 19 bases between. CDR3 DNA sequence: TGTGCCAGCATTAACCCCGAGAGAGGACTCTACGAGCAGTACGTC. Its translation is CASINPERGLYEQYV.

The chain joins TRBV30 to TRBJ2-3; 7 bases agree with TRBD2. J was trimmed by 2 bases and V by 1 base; bases with no gene match: 6. The CDR3 is 15 residues long. CDR1 and CDR2 from the germline V gene are GTSNPN and SVGIG (reference sequence). Here the CDR3 reads CAWSEASGYTDTQYF. The CDR3 DNA reads TGTGCCTGGAGTGAAGCTAGCGGATACACAGATACGCAGTATTTT.

This rearrangement joins TRBV27 to TRBJ1-1, with D tentatively TRBD1 (5 bases). The CDR3 consists of 15 residues. Germline-derived CDR1 and CDR2 are MNHEY and SMNVEV (reference sequence). Trimming shortened V by 4 bases and J by 4 bases, and 16 bases separated the two germline ends. The CDR3 bases are TGTGCCAGCAGTTACAGTCTGTTCGGGGGCACTGAAGCTTTCTTT. Translation: CASSYSLFGGTEAFF.

The chain carries TRBV2 and TRBJ1-5; D gene uncertain. CDR1 and CDR2 from the germline V gene are SNHLY and FYNNEI. V shed 3 bases and J shed 9 bases, with 12 bases lying between them. The CDR3 runs 13 residues. The CDR3 protein is CASSEGRFGPQHF. In DNA form, the CDR3 reads TGTGCCAGCAGTGAGGGCAGGTTCGGGCCCCAGCATTTT. The full variable domain, in which reference TRBV2 and TRBJ1-5 provide the parts outside the CDR3, is EPEVTQTPSHQVTQMGQEVILRCVPISNHLYFYWYRQILGQKVEFLVSFYNNEISEKSEIFDDQFSVERPDGSNFTLKIRSTKLEDSAMYFCASSEGRFGPQHFGDGTRLSIL.

This clone was observed a few times. The chain links TRBV10-2 to TRBJ1-1, with D possibly matching TRBD1 (6 bases). The V and J ends lost 6 bases and 2 bases respectively, with 10 bases between them. Germline assignment: CDR1 WSHSY and CDR2 SAAADI. CDR3 length: 13 amino acids. The CDR3 protein is CASREDSNTEAFF. The DNA of the CDR3 is TGCGCCAGCAGGGAGGACAGTAACACTGAAGCTTTCTTT.

The chain employs TRBV15 and TRBJ2-7; 11 bases fit TRBD1. The CDR3 runs 19 residues. Germline values: CDR1 LNHNV, CDR2 YYDKDF (reference sequence). The trim removed 5 bases at V and 1 base at J, leaving 16 bases unmatched. The CDR3: CATSGGRGTGGFQSYEQYV. The DNA of the CDR3 is TGTGCCACCAGCGGCGGAAGAGGGACAGGGGGGTTTCAGTCCTACGAGCAGTACGTC.

The chain combines TRBV28 with TRBJ2-7; 7 nucleotides line up with TRBD2. CDR1 is MDHEN and CDR2 is SYDVKM in the germline V gene. J was trimmed by 3 bases and V by 6 bases; bases with no gene match: 14. This CDR3 contains 16 residues. The CDR3, as DNA: TGTGCCAGCAGCTCGAGGAGGCGGGGGATCAGCTACGAGCAGTACGTC. This sequence encodes CASSSRRRGISYEQYV.

The V gene is TRBV19, the J gene TRBJ1-1; a weak D match, TRBD1 (5 bases). V lost 0 bases and J lost 0, with 8 bases in between. Germline V lookup: CDR1 LNHDA, CDR2 SQIVND (reference sequence). The CDR3 is 15 residues long. CDR3 bases: TGTGCCAGTAGTATAGATCCAGGGCTGAACACTGAAGCTTTCTTT. Residues: CASSIDPGLNTEAFF. Full variable domain (outside the CDR3, taken from reference TRBV19 and TRBJ1-1): DGGITQSPKYLFRKEGQNVTLSCEQNLNHDAMYWYRQDPGQGLRLIYYSQIVNDFQKGDIAEGYSVSREKKESFPLTVTSAQKNPTAFYLCASSIDPGLNTEAFFGQGTRLTVV.